This T cell receptor beta chain was recorded in a study of regulatory T cells in long-lasting Graves disease. Time point: newly diagnosed GD, antithyroid drugs for less than 3 months. PBMC RNA served as the TCR library source. This clonotype occurred many times. For TCR beta, libraries came from iRepertoire HTBI primers and Arm-PCR of CDR3 regions. TCRdb re-analysed the multiplex PCR reads in MiXCR, keeping a single row per CDR3 protein. This sample carries around 470,000 distinct CDR3 sequences, around 13% of them seen once, and the ten largest clones take approximately 15%. This CDR3 has 16 residues. The V end lost 5 bases, the J end lost 1 base, and 15 bases lay between the germline ends. Germline-derived CDR1 and CDR2 are SGHAT and FQDESV (reference sequence). The same specimen was also included in a second study, on T cells in Graves' hyperthyroidism and ophthalmopathy.

The chain employs TRBV11-1 and TRBJ2-4; D tentatively fits TRBD1 or TRBD2 (5 bases each). This specimen consisted of peripheral blood mononuclear cells (PBMCs), obtained at new diagnosis, from a patient treated with antithyroid drugs. This TCR came from a woman aged 50 to 60 with Graves disease. The CDR3 reads CASSTWDPSAKNIQYF. Here the CDR3 DNA reads TGTGCCAGCAGCACATGGGACCCCTCGGCCAAAAACATTCAGTACTTC. The whole variable domain, filled in from reference TRBV11-1 and TRBJ2-4, reads EAEVAQSPRYKITEKSQAVAFWCDPISGHATLYWYRQILGQGPELLVQFQDESVVDDSQLPKDRFSAERLKGVDSTLKIQPAELGDSAMYLCASSTWDPSAKNIQYFGAGTRLSVL.